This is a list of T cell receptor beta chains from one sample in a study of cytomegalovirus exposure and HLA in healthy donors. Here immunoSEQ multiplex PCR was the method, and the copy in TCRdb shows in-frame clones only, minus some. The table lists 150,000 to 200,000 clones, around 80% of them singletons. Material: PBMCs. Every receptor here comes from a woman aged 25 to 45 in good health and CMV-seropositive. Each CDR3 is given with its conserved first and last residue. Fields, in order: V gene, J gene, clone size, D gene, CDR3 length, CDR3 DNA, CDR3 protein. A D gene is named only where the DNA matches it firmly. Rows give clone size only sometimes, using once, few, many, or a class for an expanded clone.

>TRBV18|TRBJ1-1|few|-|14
TGTGCCAGCTCACTAGATATGATGGACACTGAAGCTTTCTTT
CASSLDMMDTEAFF
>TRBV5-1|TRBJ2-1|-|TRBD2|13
TGCGCCAGCAGCCCCGGGGGGGGTGGTGAGCAGTTCTTC
CASSPGGGGEQFF
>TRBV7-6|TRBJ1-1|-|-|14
TGTGCCAGCAGCTCAAGGAGGGGTGTGAGTGAAGCTTTCTTT
CASSSRRGVSEAFF
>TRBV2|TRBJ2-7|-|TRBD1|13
TGTGCCAGCAATCCGGGACAGCCCCACGAGCAGTACTTC
CASNPGQPHEQYF
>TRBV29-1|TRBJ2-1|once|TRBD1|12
TGCAGCGTTGAAGCCCAGGGGGATGAGCAGTTCTTC
CSVEAQGDEQFF
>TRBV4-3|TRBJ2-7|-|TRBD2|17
TGCGCCAGCAGCCAAGATCTGGGGAGCGGGGGGGCCTACGAGCAGTACTTC
CASSQDLGSGGAYEQYF
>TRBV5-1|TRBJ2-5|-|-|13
TGCGCCAGCGCCCGACAGACGCAAGAGACCCAGTACTTC
CASARQTQETQYF
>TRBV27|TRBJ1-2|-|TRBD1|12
TGTGCAGTAGGACAGGGCAACTATGGCTACACCTTC
CAVGQGNYGYTF
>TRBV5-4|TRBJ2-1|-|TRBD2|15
TGTGCCAGCAGCGCCGGGACTAGCCCCGTCAATGAGCAGTTCTTC
CASSAGTSPVNEQFF
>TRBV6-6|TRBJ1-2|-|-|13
TGTGCCAGCAGTTACGGGGGCAGCTATGGCTACACCTTC
CASSYGGSYGYTF
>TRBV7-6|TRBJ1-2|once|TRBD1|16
TGTGCCAGCAGCTTAGCCCCGGGACAGGGGGCTCATGGCTACACCTTC
CASSLAPGQGAHGYTF
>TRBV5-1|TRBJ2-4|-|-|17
TGCGCCAGCAGCGCACGGCTGGGGCTTGAAGCCAAAAACATTCAGTACTTC
CASSARLGLEAKNIQYF
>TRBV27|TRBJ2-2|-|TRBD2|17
TGTGCCAGCAGTTCCGCTAGCGGGAGGGCTCTCACCGGGGAGCTGTTTTTT
CASSSASGRALTGELFF
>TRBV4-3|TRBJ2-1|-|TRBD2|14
TGCGCCAGCAGCCAAGGACTAGCGGCCATTGAGCAGTTCTTC
CASSQGLAAIEQFF